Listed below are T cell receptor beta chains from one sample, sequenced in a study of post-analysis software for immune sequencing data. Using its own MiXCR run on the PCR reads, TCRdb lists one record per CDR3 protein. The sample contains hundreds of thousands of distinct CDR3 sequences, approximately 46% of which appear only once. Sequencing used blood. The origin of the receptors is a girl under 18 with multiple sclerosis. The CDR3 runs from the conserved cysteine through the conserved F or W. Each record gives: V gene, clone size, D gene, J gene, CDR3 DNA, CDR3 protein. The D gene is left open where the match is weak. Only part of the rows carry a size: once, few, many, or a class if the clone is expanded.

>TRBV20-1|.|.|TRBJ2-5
TGCAGTGCTACCTCCGGGACCCACTCGTCGTACTTC
CSATSGTHSSYF
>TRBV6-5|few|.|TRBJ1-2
TGTGCCAGCAGAATTCCAGGTGGCTACACCTTC
CASRIPGGYTF
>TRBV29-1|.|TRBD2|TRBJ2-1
TGCAGCGCCCATAGCGGGTCCTACAATGAGCAGTTCTTC
CSAHSGSYNEQFF
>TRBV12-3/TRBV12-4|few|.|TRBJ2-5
TGTGCCAGCAGTTTATTGACTTCCCAAGAGACCCAGTACTTC
CASSLLTSQETQYF
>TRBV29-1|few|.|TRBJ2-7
TGCAGCGTTGGGGGTCTTGGCAACTCCTACGAGCAGTACTTC
CSVGGLGNSYEQYF
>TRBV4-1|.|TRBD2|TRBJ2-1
TGCGCCAGCAGCCAAGATAGGGCTAGCGGGAGAAATAATGAGCAGTTCTTC
CASSQDRASGRNNEQFF
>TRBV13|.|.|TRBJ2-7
TGTGCCAGCAGCTCGGGGAACAGGTTCGCCTACGAGCAGTACTTC
CASSSGNRFAYEQYF
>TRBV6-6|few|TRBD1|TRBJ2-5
TGTGCCAGCAGTCCCGGCAGGGGGCGGTCGGAGACCCAGTACTTC
CASSPGRGRSETQYF
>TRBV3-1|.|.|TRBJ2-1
TGTGCCAGCAGCCAGTTAACTAGTTCCTACAATGAGCAGTTCTTC
CASSQLTSSYNEQFF
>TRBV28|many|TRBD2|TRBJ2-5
TGTGCCAGCAGTTCCCCGACTAGCGGGTGGCCCCAAGAGACCCAGTACTTC
CASSSPTSGWPQETQYF
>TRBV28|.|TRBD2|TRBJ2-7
TGTGCCAGCAGTACCTTCGAGGGACTAGCTCGATCCGAGCAGTACTTC
CASSTFEGLARSEQYF
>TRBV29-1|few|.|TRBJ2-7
TGCAGCGTTAACAGGGGGGGAGGTGAGCAGTACTTC
CSVNRGGGEQYF
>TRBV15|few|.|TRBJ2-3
TGTGCCACCAGCAGAGGGAGTGACACAGATACGCAGTATTTT
CATSRGSDTDTQYF
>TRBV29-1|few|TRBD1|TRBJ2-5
TGCAGCGTTGCGCGGACAGGGAGTCCACAAGAGACCCAGTACTTC
CSVARTGSPQETQYF
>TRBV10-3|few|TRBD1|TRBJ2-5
TGTGCCACCAACCGACAGGGGGCTCAAGAGACCCAGTACTTC
CATNRQGAQETQYF
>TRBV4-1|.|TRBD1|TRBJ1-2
TGCGCCAGCAGCCGGCCGGGACAGGGAGCGAGCTACACCTTC
CASSRPGQGASYTF
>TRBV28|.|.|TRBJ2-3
TGTGTCAGCAGTTCTTCCTTCCCCCGCACAGATACGCAGTATTTT
CVSSSSFPRTDTQYF
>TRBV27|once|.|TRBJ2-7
TGTGCCAGCAGTTTTAATGGCGGGTCCTACGAGCAGTACTTC
CASSFNGGSYEQYF
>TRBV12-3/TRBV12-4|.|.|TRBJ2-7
TGTGCCAGCAGTTTTCGGGACCCAACTTACGAGCAGTACTTC
CASSFRDPTYEQYF
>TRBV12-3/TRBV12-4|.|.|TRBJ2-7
TGTGCCAGCATTGGGTCTTACGAGCAGTACTTC
CASIGSYEQYF
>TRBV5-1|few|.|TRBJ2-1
TGCGCCAGCAGCGTCGATAGCGGAGTGGATGAGCAGTTCTTC
CASSVDSGVDEQFF
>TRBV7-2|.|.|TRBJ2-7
TGTGCCAGCAGTTCCCGTAGCTCCTACGAGCAGTACTTC
CASSSRSSYEQYF
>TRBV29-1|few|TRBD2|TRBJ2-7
TGCAGCGTTGAAGCCCAGGGACTAGCGGGAGTGCGATCCTACAATGAGCAGTACTTC
CSVEAQGLAGVRSYNEQYF
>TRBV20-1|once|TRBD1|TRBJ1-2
TGCAGTGCTAGAATCACAGGGGGGAGCTATGGCTACACCTTC
CSARITGGSYGYTF
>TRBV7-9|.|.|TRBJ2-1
TGTGCCAGCAGCTTAGAAGGTCGAGGACGGACCTACAATGAGCAGTTCTTC
CASSLEGRGRTYNEQFF
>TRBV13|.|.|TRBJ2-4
TGTGCCAGCAGCTTTCGCAGGGGCATAGCCAAAAACATTCAGTACTTC
CASSFRRGIAKNIQYF
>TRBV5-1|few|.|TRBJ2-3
TGCGCCAGCGGATTAGCTCCAGGCACAGATACGCAGTATTTT
CASGLAPGTDTQYF
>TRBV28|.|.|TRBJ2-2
TGTGCCAGCAATCAACTCAGCACCGGGGAGCTGTTTTTT
CASNQLSTGELFF
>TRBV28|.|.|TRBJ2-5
TGTGCCAGCAGTTTATTATCAGGGTTCGGGCGAGAGACCCAGTACTTC
CASSLLSGFGRETQYF